The clone carrying this T cell receptor (beta chain) was observed a few times. No antigen is known for it. V was clipped by 6 bases and J by 3 bases; unmatched bases: 13. The CDR3 runs to 16 residues. Germline V gene data show CDR1 as ENHRY and CDR2 as SYGVKD. These data originate in a study of cytomegalovirus exposure and HLA in healthy donors. Study-wide findings and caveats: The classifier reportedly diagnosed cytomegalovirus status with high sensitivity and specificity.

Researchers ran the PCR with 60 Vbeta and 13 Jbeta primers. The assay was immunoSEQ multiplex PCR, and TCRdb's table has in-frame clones only and misses some. The table has 120,000 or so clones, around 68% seen once. This chain links TRBV10-3 with TRBJ2-7, with 8 bases aligning to TRBD1. Material: PBMCs. The TCR originated in a middle-aged man in good health and CMV-seropositive. CDR3 sequence (DNA): TGTGCCATCAGCCTAAGCACCTCAGGGGGCGGCTACGAGCAGTACTTC. Its translation: CAISLSTSGGGYEQYF.